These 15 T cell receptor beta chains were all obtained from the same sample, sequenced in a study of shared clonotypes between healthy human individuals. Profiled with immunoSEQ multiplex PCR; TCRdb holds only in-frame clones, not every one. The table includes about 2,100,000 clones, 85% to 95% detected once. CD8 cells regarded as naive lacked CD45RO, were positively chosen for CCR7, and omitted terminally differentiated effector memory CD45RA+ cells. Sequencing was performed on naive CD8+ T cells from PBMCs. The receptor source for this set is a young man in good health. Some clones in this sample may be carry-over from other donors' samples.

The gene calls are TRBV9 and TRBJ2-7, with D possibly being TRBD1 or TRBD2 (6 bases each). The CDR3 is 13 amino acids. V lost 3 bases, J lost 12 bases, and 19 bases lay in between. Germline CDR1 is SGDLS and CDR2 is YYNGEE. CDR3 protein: CASSGGQTRRRYF. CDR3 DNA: TGTGCCAGCAGCGGCGGACAGACTAGACGACGGTACTTC. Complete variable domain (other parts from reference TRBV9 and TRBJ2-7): DSGVTQTPKHLITATGQRVTLRCSPRSGDLSVYWYQQSLDQGLQFLIQYYNGEERAKGNILERFSAQQFPDLHSELNLSSLELGDSALYFCASSGGQTRRRYFGPGTRLTVT.

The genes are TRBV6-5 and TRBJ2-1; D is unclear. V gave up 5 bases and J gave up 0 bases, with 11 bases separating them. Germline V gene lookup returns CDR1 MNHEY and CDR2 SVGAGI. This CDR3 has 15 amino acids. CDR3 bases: TGTGCCAGCAGTACCCGACCGCACTCCTACAATGAGCAGTTCTTC. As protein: CASSTRPHSYNEQFF.

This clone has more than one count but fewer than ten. CDR3 loop: CASSLNEKLFF. The CDR3 region has the DNA TGTGCCAGCAGCCTTAACGAAAAACTGTTTTTT. The chain combines TRBV16 with TRBJ1-4, with D uncertain. This CDR3 contains 11 residues. The V end was cut by 4 bases, the J end by 8 bases, with 5 bases between. The germline V gene encodes CDR1 KGHSY and CDR2 FQNENV.

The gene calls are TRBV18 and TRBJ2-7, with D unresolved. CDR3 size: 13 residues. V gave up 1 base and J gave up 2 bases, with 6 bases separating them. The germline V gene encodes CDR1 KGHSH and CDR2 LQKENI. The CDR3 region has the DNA TGTGCCAGCTCACCACTCGCTCCCTACGAGCAGTACTTC. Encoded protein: CASSPLAPYEQYF. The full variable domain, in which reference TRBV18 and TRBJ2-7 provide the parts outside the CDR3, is NAGVMQNPRHLVRRRGQEARLRCSPMKGHSHVYWYRQLPEEGLKFMVYLQKENIIDESGMPKERFSAEFPKEGPSILRIQQVVRGDSAAYFCASSPLAPYEQYFGPGTRLTVT.

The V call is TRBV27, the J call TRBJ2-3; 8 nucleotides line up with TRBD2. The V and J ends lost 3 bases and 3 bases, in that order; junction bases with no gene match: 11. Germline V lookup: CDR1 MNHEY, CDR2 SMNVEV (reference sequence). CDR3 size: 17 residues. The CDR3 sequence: CASSLVSAGGATDTQYF. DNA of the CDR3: TGTGCCAGCAGTTTGGTCTCGGCGGGAGGAGCAACAGATACGCAGTATTTT.

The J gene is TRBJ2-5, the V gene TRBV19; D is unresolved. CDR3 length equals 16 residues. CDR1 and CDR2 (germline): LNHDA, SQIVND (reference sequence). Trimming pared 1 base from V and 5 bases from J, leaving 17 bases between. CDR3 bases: TGTGCCAGTAGTATAGGGGCTAGTTGGACGGAGGAGACCCAGTACTTC. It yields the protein CASSIGASWTEETQYF.

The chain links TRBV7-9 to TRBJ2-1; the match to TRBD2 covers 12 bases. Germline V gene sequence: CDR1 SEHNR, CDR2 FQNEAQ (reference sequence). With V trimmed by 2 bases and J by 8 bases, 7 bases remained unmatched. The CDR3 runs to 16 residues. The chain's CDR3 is CASSLLTSGRFDEQFF. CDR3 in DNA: TGTGCCAGCAGCTTACTGACTAGCGGGAGATTCGATGAGCAGTTCTTC.

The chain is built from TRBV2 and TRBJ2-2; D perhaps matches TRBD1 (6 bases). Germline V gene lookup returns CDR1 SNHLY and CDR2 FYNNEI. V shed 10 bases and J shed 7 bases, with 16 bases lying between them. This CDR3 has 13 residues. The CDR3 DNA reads TGTGCCACCCGCCAGGGGCGGGTCGGGGAGCTGTTTTTT. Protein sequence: CATRQGRVGELFF.

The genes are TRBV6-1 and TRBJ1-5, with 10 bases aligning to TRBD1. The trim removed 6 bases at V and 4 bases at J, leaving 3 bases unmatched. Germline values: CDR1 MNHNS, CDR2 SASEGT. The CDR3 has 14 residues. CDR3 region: CASRLGQGNQPQHF. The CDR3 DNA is TGTGCCAGCAGATTGGGACAGGGGAATCAGCCCCAGCATTTT.

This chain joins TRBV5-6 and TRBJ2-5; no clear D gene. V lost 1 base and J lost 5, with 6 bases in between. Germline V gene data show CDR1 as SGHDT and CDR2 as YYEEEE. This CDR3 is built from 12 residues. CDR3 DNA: TGTGCCAGCAGCTTGCAGTTGGAGACCCAGTACTTC. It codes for CASSLQLETQYF. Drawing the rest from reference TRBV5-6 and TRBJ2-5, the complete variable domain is DAGVTQSPTHLIKTRGQQVTLRCSPKSGHDTVSWYQQALGQGPQFIFQYYEEEERQRGNFPDRFSGHQFPNYSSELNVNALLLGDSALYLCASSLQLETQYFGPGTRLLVL.

The DNA for the CDR3 is TGTGCCAGCAGTTCCGAGACTAGACGGGCGGAACAGGATGAGCAGTTCTTC. This encodes CASSSETRRAEQDEQFF. The chain links TRBV28 to TRBJ2-1; TRBD2 might be the D (6 bases). Trimming stripped 4 bases from V and 8 bases from J, with 24 bases between. The CDR3 is made up of 17 amino acids. The V gene's germline CDR1 is MDHEN and CDR2 SYDVKM.

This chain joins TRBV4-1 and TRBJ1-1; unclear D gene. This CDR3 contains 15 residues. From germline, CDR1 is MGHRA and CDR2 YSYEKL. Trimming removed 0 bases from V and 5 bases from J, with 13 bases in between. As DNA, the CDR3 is TGCGCCAGCAGCCAAGAGGCCTGGGTCGGAACTGAAGCTTTCTTT. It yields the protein CASSQEAWVGTEAFF.

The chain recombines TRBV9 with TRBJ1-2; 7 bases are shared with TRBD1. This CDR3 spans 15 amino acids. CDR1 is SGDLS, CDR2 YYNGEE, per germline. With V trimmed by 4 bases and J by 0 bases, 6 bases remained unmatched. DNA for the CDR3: TGTGCCAGCAGCCCGGAACAGGGGACTAACTATGGCTACACCTTC. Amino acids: CASSPEQGTNYGYTF.

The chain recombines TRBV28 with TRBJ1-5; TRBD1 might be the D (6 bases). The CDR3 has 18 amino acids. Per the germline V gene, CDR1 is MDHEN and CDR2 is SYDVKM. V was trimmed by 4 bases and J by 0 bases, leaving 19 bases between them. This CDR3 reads CASSSPDRFPTSNQPQHF. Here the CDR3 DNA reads TGTGCCAGCAGTTCCCCTGACAGGTTCCCAACTAGCAATCAGCCCCAGCATTTT.

The CDR3 sequence: CASDVGNRETQYF. DNA of the CDR3: TGTGCCAGCGACGTGGGTAATCGGGAGACCCAGTACTTC. The chain combines TRBV7-9 with TRBJ2-5; D remains ambiguous. Germline values: CDR1 SEHNR, CDR2 FQNEAQ (reference sequence). V gave up 8 bases and J gave up 5 bases, with 15 bases separating them. This CDR3 contains 13 residues.